This T cell receptor beta chain was recovered during a study of blood T cell repertoires in COVID-19. Study-wide background: The United States, Italy and Spain supplied acute and convalescent COVID-19 samples. From T cells, B-cell-depleted T cells, or PBMCs came the material, which was cDNA or gDNA.

As handled by the study authors: Estimated nucleated cell counts came from reference gene primer amplification. Method: immunoSEQ multiplex PCR; TCRdb's copy keeps in-frame clones and lacks some. The D gene and trimming were derived from the DNA, and the V and J assignments and clone size from that table. The sample consists of approximately 300,000 clones, more than 80% of them appearing once. The Seattle site enrolled patients during active infection and followed them longitudinally. The V gene's germline CDR1 is LNHNV and CDR2 YYDKDF (reference sequence). The V end lost 0 bases, the J end lost 3 bases, and 10 bases lay between the germline ends. This CDR3 is 15 amino acids long.

The chain carries TRBV15 and TRBJ2-3, with D possibly matching TRBD1 (5 bases). This sequence was found in a woman in her thirties with COVID-19, enrolled during active disease. Sequencing was carried out using peripheral blood. The chain's CDR3 is CATSRERTKTDTQYF. The DNA for the CDR3 is TGTGCCACCAGCAGAGAGAGGACAAAGACAGATACGCAGTATTTT.